The sequence of this TCR beta chain was determined in a study of T cell responses to AZD1222 COVID-19 vaccine. Whole-study findings and limits: White British donors predominated, females outnumbered males, and clonal diversity was possibly underestimated. Reportedly, nearly half of unique spike TCRs recognized epitopes outside B.1.351/B.1.1.7 mutations.

Produced via immunoSEQ multiplex PCR; TCRdb's table is partial and in-frame only. The profile covers over 50,000 clones, with roughly four fifths appearing a single time and 26% taken by the ten largest. Second-dose schedules of about 4 or about 12 weeks were combined. Germline CDR1 is MNHEY and CDR2 is SMNVEV (reference sequence). The CDR3 extends over 14 amino acids. Trimming stripped 5 bases from V and 3 bases from J, with 14 bases between. For this clone: The antigen is not known.

The source of this sequence is an adult who received the AZD1222 COVID-19 vaccine. Specimen: peripheral blood, collected 28 days after the second AZD1222 dose. This chain uses TRBV27 with TRBJ2-7; no clear D gene. The CDR3: CASSLDKWGYEQYF. The CDR3 DNA reads TGTGCCAGCAGTCTCGACAAGTGGGGCTACGAGCAGTACTTC.